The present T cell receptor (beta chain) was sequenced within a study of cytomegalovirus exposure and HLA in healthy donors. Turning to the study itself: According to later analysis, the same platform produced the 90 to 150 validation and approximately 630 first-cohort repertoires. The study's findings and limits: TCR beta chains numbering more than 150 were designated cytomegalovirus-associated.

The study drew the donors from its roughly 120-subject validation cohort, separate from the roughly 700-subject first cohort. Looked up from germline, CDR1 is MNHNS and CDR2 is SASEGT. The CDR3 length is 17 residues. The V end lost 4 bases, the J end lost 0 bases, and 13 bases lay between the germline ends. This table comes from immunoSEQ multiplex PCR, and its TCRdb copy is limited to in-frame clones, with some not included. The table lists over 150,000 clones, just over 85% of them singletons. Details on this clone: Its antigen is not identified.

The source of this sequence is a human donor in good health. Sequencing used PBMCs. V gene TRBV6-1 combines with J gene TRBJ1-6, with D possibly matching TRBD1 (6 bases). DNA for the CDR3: TGTGCCAGCAGTGCGAGGGGGGGAAGCTCCTATAATTCACCCCTCCACTTT. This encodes CASSARGGSSYNSPLHF.